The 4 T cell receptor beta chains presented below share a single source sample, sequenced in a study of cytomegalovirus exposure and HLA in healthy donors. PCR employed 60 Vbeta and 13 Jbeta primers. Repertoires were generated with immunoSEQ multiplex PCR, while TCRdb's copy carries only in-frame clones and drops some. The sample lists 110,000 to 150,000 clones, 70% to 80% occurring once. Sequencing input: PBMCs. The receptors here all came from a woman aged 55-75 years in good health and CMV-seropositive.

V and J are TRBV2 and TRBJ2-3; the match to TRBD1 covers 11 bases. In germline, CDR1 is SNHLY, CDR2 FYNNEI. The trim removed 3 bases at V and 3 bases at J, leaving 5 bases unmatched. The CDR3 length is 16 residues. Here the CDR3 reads CASSDLGQGGTDTQYF. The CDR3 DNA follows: TGTGCCAGCAGTGACCTGGGACAGGGGGGAACAGATACGCAGTATTTT.

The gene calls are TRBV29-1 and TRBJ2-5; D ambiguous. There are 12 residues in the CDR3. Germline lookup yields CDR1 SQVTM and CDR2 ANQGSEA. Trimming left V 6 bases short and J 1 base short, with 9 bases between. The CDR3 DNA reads TGCAGCGTCACAGACGGCCAAGAGACCCAGTACTTC. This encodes CSVTDGQETQYF.

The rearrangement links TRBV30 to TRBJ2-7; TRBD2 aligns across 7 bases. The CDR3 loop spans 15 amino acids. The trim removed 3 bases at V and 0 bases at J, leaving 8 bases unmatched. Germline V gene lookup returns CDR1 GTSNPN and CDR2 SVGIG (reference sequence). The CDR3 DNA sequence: TGTGCCTGGAGAAGGGGAGGGCTGTTCTCCTACGAGCAGTACTTC. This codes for CAWRRGGLFSYEQYF.

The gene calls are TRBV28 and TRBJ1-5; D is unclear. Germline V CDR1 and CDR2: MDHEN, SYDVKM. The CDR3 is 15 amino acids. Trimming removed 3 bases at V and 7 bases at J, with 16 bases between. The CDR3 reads CASSFFFGEQQPQHF. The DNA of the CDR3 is TGTGCCAGCAGTTTCTTTTTTGGGGAGCAGCAGCCCCAGCATTTT.